These 29 T cell receptor beta chains share one sample of origin, sequenced in a study of T cell clones after liver transplantation. Clones were read by immunoSEQ multiplex PCR, and TCRdb kept only the in-frame ones, dropping some. The sample records around 120,000 clones, 90% being singletons. Material: CD4+ T cells from blood, obtained 12 months after liver transplant. Receptors were obtained from a human patient who received a liver transplant. The graft donor may account for some of the T cells.

The CDR3, as DNA: TGCGCCAGCAGCTTGGAGGCCGCCACGGACAACTATGGCTACACCTTC. Protein: CASSLEAATDNYGYTF. The chain has TRBV5-1 and TRBJ1-2, with D unclear. Trimming took 0 bases from V and 2 from J, leaving 14 bases between them. Germline loops: CDR1 SGHRS, CDR2 YFSETQ. The CDR3 is made up of 16 amino acids.

J is TRBJ1-3 and V is TRBV5-1; no firm D call. There are 15 residues in the CDR3. V was cut by 3 bases and J by 0 bases, with 10 bases left in between. From germline, CDR1 is SGHRS and CDR2 YFSETQ. CDR3 region: CASSSDGFSGNTIYF. For the CDR3, the DNA is TGCGCCAGCAGCTCGGACGGCTTCTCTGGAAACACCATATATTTT.

This clone was picked up one time. The CDR3 DNA reads TGTGCCAGCAGCTTCAAGGGAGGCGGCATTCAGTACTTC. Its translation is CASSFKGGGIQYF. The chain couples TRBV11-1 to TRBJ2-4; the D gene is possibly TRBD2 (6 bases). V was pared by 3 bases and J by 9 bases, with 12 bases between. In germline, CDR1 is SGHAT, CDR2 FQDESV (reference sequence). The CDR3 totals 13 residues.

Concerning this clone itself: Other DNA sequences in the same sample also yield this CDR3. The chain is built from TRBV13 and TRBJ1-2; D may be TRBD1 (5 bases). V dropped 0 bases and J dropped 0 bases, with 5 bases sitting between them. The CDR3 is 14 amino acids. The germline V gene encodes CDR1 PRHDT and CDR2 FYEKMQ (reference sequence). The CDR3 bases are TGTGCCAGCAGCTTAGGGACAGCTAACTATGGCTACACCTTC. Translating gives CASSLGTANYGYTF.

This CDR3 reads CASSQELEQFF. CDR3 coding DNA: TGTGCCAGCAGCCAAGAACTGGAGCAGTTCTTC. This chain uses TRBV4-2 with TRBJ2-1; D ambiguous. V lost 0 bases to trimming and J lost 10 bases, with 4 bases between them. CDR3 length: 11 residues. Germline values: CDR1 LGHNA, CDR2 YNFKEQ.

This sequence joins TRBV2 and TRBJ1-1; 10 nucleotides agree with TRBD1. The length of the CDR3 is 12 residues. After removal of 11 bases from V and 6 bases from J, the junction contained 6 bases not matched to a gene. CDR1 SNHLY and CDR2 FYNNEI come from the germline V gene. This CDR3 is CAGRDRGPEAFF. The CDR3 DNA reads as TGTGCCGGTCGGGACAGGGGACCTGAAGCTTTCTTT.

J is TRBJ2-2 and V is TRBV7-2; D is ambiguous. Trimming took 0 bases from V and 1 from J, leaving 9 bases between them. Germline lookup yields CDR1 SGHTA and CDR2 FQGNSA. The CDR3 consists of 16 residues. This chain's CDR3 is CASSLALGQNTGELFF. The CDR3 bases are TGTGCCAGCAGCTTAGCCCTCGGGCAGAACACCGGGGAGCTGTTTTTT.

The chain uses TRBV7-2 and TRBJ2-1, with a possible D match to TRBD1 (5 bases). Per germline, CDR1 SGHTA and CDR2 FQGNSA. V was shortened by 1 base and J by 4 bases, with 11 bases between the two germline ends. CDR3 length equals 15 residues. The CDR3 loop reads CASSLDGRTYNEQFF. Here the CDR3 DNA reads TGTGCCAGCAGCTTAGATGGAAGGACATACAATGAGCAGTTCTTC.

The rearrangement links TRBV28 to TRBJ2-2; D not resolved. This CDR3 has 14 amino acids. The germline V gene has CDR1 MDHEN and CDR2 SYDVKM. The germline V and J ends were trimmed by 3 bases and 3 bases, with 8 bases remaining between them. The CDR3 DNA reads TGTGCCAGCAGTTTCTTACCATACACCGGGGAGCTGTTTTTT. Its protein is CASSFLPYTGELFF.

This clone was picked up a small number of times. J is TRBJ2-5 and V is TRBV5-1, with TRBD2 matching over 9 bases. The CDR3 loop spans 16 amino acids. Germline CDR1 SGHRS, CDR2 YFSETQ. V was pared by 0 bases and J by 5 bases, with 8 bases of the junction left unmatched. This CDR3 is CASSLAPAGGSETQYF. The CDR3 DNA sequence: TGCGCCAGCAGCTTGGCCCCGGCGGGAGGGTCTGAGACCCAGTACTTC. Using reference TRBV5-1 and TRBJ2-5 for the parts outside the CDR3, the full variable domain is KAGVTQTPRYLIKTRGQQVTLSCSPISGHRSVSWYQQTPGQGLQFLFEYFSETQRNKGNFPGRFSGRQFSNSRSEMNVSTLELGDSALYLCASSLAPAGGSETQYFGPGTRLLVL.

The chain joins TRBV28 to TRBJ2-7; 8 bases align to TRBD2. V lost 8 bases to trimming and J lost 5 bases; unmatched junction nucleotides: 14. Germline V gene data show CDR1 as MDHEN and CDR2 as SYDVKM. This CDR3 region has 15 residues. The CDR3: CASSGEGAGDNEQYF. In DNA form, the CDR3 reads TGTGCCAGCTCGGGGGAGGGAGCGGGAGATAACGAGCAGTACTTC.

In this sample, this clone turned up once. The CDR3 DNA reads as TGTGCCAGCAGCTTTGAAACCTACGAGCAGTACTTC. Translating it yields CASSFETYEQYF. The chain uses TRBV7-8 and TRBJ2-7; D is unclear. CDR1 SGHVS and CDR2 FQNEAQ come from the germline V gene. This CDR3 has 12 residues. Trimming pared 3 bases from V and 2 bases from J, leaving 5 bases between.

This chain's CDR3 is CATSRAPNQPQHF. The CDR3 bases are TGTGCCACCAGCAGAGCGCCCAATCAGCCCCAGCATTTT. The J gene is TRBJ1-5, the V gene TRBV15; the D is unclear. The ends were cut back, 1 base at V and 3 bases at J, with 4 bases in the middle. Germline loops: CDR1 LNHNV, CDR2 YYDKDF (reference sequence). The CDR3 extends over 13 amino acids.

The gene calls are TRBV5-4 and TRBJ2-1; D not resolved. The CDR3 length is 12 residues. The germline V gene encodes CDR1 SGHNT and CDR2 YYREEE (reference sequence). V lost 1 base, J lost 4 bases, and 3 bases lay in between. The CDR3 DNA reads as TGTGCCAGCAGCTTGCGGTACAATGAGCAGTTCTTC. This translates into CASSLRYNEQFF. Based on the CDR3 plus reference TRBV5-4 and TRBJ2-1, the full variable domain is ETGVTQSPTHLIKTRGQQVTLRCSSQSGHNTVSWYQQALGQGPQFIFQYYREEENGRGNFPPRFSGLQFPNYSSELNVNALELDDSALYLCASSLRYNEQFFGPGTRLTVL.

This clone came up once. The chain uses TRBV4-3 and TRBJ2-1; D is unresolved. This CDR3 region has 12 residues. Between the trimmed V and J ends, which lost 4 bases and 10 bases, there was a span of 11 bases. Germline V CDR1 and CDR2: LGHNA, YSLEER. DNA of the CDR3: TGCGCCAGCAGCCGCCAAATCGGCGAGCAGTTCTTC. It codes for CASSRQIGEQFF.

V usage is TRBV6-6 and J usage is TRBJ2-1, with D hard to call. Per germline, CDR1 MNHNY and CDR2 SVGAGI (reference sequence). Between the trimmed V and J ends, which lost 0 bases and 8 bases, there was a span of 17 bases. The CDR3 consists of 16 residues. The CDR3 DNA reads as TGTGCCAGCAGTTACTCGAATAGGATTAGTGGCGATGAGCAGTTCTTC. Encoded protein: CASSYSNRISGDEQFF.

This chain uses TRBV19 with TRBJ2-5; 11 positions match TRBD1. CDR1 is LNHDA, CDR2 SQIVND, per germline (reference sequence). CDR3 length: 14 residues. V lost 5 bases, J lost 1 base, and 0 bases stayed unmatched. Written as DNA, the CDR3 is TGTGCCAGTAGTGGACAGGGGGCCCAAGAGACCCAGTACTTC. It translates to CASSGQGAQETQYF.

The chain carries TRBV25-1 and TRBJ1-1; weak D call: TRBD1 (5 bases). Germline V gene lookup returns CDR1 MGHDK and CDR2 SYGVNS. The ends were cut back, 6 bases at V and 1 base at J, with 12 bases in the middle. This CDR3 has 14 amino acids. CDR3 amino acids: CASRAAGTNTEAFF. CDR3 DNA: TGTGCCAGCAGAGCAGCCGGGACGAACACTGAAGCTTTCTTT.

The V gene is TRBV5-1, the J gene TRBJ2-3; D is perhaps TRBD1 or TRBD2 (5 bases each). The V gene lost 3 bases and the J gene lost 4 bases, with 15 bases spanning the gap. This CDR3 is 15 amino acids long. Germline V gives CDR1 SGHRS, CDR2 YFSETQ. The CDR3 is CASSWGPTGPDTQYF. The CDR3 DNA reads as TGCGCCAGCAGCTGGGGACCGACGGGACCAGATACGCAGTATTTT.

The J gene is TRBJ2-5, the V gene TRBV5-1; no clear D. CDR1 and CDR2 from the germline V gene are SGHRS and YFSETQ. The V end lost 2 bases, the J end lost 1 base, and 12 bases lay between the germline ends. This CDR3 region has 15 residues. CDR3 coding DNA: TGCGCCAGCAGCTTTGTCCCTAGTCTCCAAGAGACCCAGTACTTC. Translation: CASSFVPSLQETQYF. The complete variable domain, with remaining parts taken from reference TRBV5-1 and TRBJ2-5, reads KAGVTQTPRYLIKTRGQQVTLSCSPISGHRSVSWYQQTPGQGLQFLFEYFSETQRNKGNFPGRFSGRQFSNSRSEMNVSTLELGDSALYLCASSFVPSLQETQYFGPGTRLLVL.

The gene calls are TRBV28 and TRBJ2-7; the match to TRBD2 covers 12 bases. Germline V gives CDR1 MDHEN, CDR2 SYDVKM. J was trimmed by 6 bases and V by 8 bases; bases with no gene match: 11. The CDR3 spans 15 residues. The CDR3 spells CASESSGRALGEQYF. The CDR3, as DNA: TGTGCCAGCGAATCTAGCGGGAGGGCCCTAGGCGAGCAGTACTTC. The whole variable domain, filled in from reference TRBV28 and TRBJ2-7, reads DVKVTQSSRYLVKRTGEKVFLECVQDMDHENMFWYRQDPGLGLRLIYFSYDVKMKEKGDIPEGYSVSREKKERFSLILESASTNQTSMYLCASESSGRALGEQYFGPGTRLTVT.

The chain is built from TRBV5-1 and TRBJ2-5; no definite D call. Between the trimmed V and J ends, which lost 3 bases and 1 base, there was a span of 13 bases. Germline assignment: CDR1 SGHRS and CDR2 YFSETQ. The CDR3 runs to 15 residues. The CDR3 is CASSSGPVSQETQYF. Written as DNA, the CDR3 is TGCGCCAGCAGCTCTGGACCCGTCAGCCAAGAGACCCAGTACTTC.

The gene calls are TRBV11-2 and TRBJ2-7, with 7 nucleotides matching TRBD1. In germline, CDR1 is SGHAT, CDR2 FQNNGV. This CDR3 spans 13 amino acids. The junction had 2 bases not matched to a gene; V was cut back by 0 bases and J by 6 bases. The CDR3: CASSLDPGGEQYF. In DNA, the CDR3 is TGTGCCAGCAGCTTAGATCCAGGGGGCGAGCAGTACTTC.

V gene TRBV19 combines with J gene TRBJ2-7; D uncertain. Deletions cut 0 bases from V and 7 bases from J, with 16 bases between. Looked up from germline, CDR1 is LNHDA and CDR2 is SQIVND (reference sequence). This CDR3 spans 15 amino acids. The CDR3 here is CASSIDPGRWFEQYF. The DNA of the CDR3 is TGTGCCAGTAGTATAGATCCGGGCAGGTGGTTTGAGCAGTACTTC.

This clone was seen only once. The rearrangement joins TRBV7-9 to TRBJ1-2, with 8 bases fitting TRBD1. V was clipped by 2 bases and J by 8 bases; unmatched bases: 4. This CDR3 comprises 13 residues. Germline values: CDR1 SEHNR, CDR2 FQNEAQ (reference sequence). The chain's CDR3 is CASSLQGARGYTF. The CDR3 DNA sequence: TGTGCCAGCAGCTTACAGGGGGCGCGCGGCTACACCTTC.

The rearrangement joins TRBV6-5 to TRBJ1-1; D gene ambiguous. The V gene's germline CDR1 is MNHEY and CDR2 SVGAGI. The CDR3 runs to 13 residues. Trimming took 2 bases from V and 6 from J, leaving 10 bases between them. This CDR3 reads CASSYNRVAEAFF. CDR3 in DNA: TGTGCCAGCAGTTACAACCGCGTCGCTGAAGCTTTCTTT.

J is TRBJ2-3 and V is TRBV5-4; weak D call: TRBD2 (5 bases). The V gene's germline CDR1 is SGHNT and CDR2 YYREEE (reference sequence). V was pared by 4 bases and J by 11 bases, with 17 bases between. CDR3 length: 13 residues. CDR3 sequence: CASSQDGETWQYF. CDR3 coding DNA: TGTGCCAGCAGCCAGGACGGGGAAACGTGGCAGTATTTT. The full variable domain, in which reference TRBV5-4 and TRBJ2-3 provide the parts outside the CDR3, is ETGVTQSPTHLIKTRGQQVTLRCSSQSGHNTVSWYQQALGQGPQFIFQYYREEENGRGNFPPRFSGLQFPNYSSELNVNALELDDSALYLCASSQDGETWQYFGPGTRLTVL.

The CDR3 coding sequence is TGTGCCAGCAGCTTAGTAGTAGCGATGCAAGAGACCCAGTACTTC. Its protein is CASSLVVAMQETQYF. The rearrangement links TRBV7-9 to TRBJ2-5; possibly TRBD2 for D (5 bases). Germline V gene lookup returns CDR1 SEHNR and CDR2 FQNEAQ (reference sequence). This CDR3 has 15 amino acids. V lost 1 base to trimming and J lost 2 bases, with 11 bases between them.

The chain uses TRBV7-2 and TRBJ2-4, with D perhaps given as TRBD1 or TRBD2 (6 bases each). V was clipped by 5 bases and J by 11 bases, with 16 bases between them. The CDR3 runs 13 residues. CDR1 is SGHTA, CDR2 FQGNSA, per germline. CDR3 in amino acids: CASSPRLRGVQYF. The CDR3 coding sequence is TGTGCCAGCAGCCCCAGGCTGAGGGGGGTTCAGTACTTC.